The present TCR beta chain was sequenced within a study of OX40 agonist ivuxolimab in advanced cancers. Looking at the study overall: Ivuxolimab, an antibody acting as an agonist of OX40 (CD134), was used to treat patients. Subjects had a mean age of about 60 years, with a range of about 20 to 85; less than 90% were male. Study-level findings and limits: Circulating CD4+ and CD8+ T cells showed clonal expansion by week 6 at 0.1 to 3.0 mg/kg.

A remark on this clone: Antigen unknown.

Generated by immunoSEQ multiplex PCR, the TCRdb table keeps only in-frame clones and is missing some. The repertoire includes over 25,000 clones, 85% of them detected once, and about half sits in the top ten. Germline loops: CDR1 SQVTM, CDR2 ANQGSEA. V lost 1 base and J lost 1, with 13 bases in between. CDR3 size: 15 residues. J is TRBJ1-1 and V is TRBV29-1; the D is unclear. The specimen comprised CD4+ or CD8+ T cells sorted from blood, sampled in a trial of the OX40 agonist ivuxolimab. The receptor was derived from an adult with an advanced solid tumor such as melanoma, head and neck, liver or kidney cancer. The DNA for the CDR3 is TGCAGCGTTGAAGGTACAATGCGCCAGAACACTGAAGCTTTCTTT. It specifies CSVEGTMRQNTEAFF.